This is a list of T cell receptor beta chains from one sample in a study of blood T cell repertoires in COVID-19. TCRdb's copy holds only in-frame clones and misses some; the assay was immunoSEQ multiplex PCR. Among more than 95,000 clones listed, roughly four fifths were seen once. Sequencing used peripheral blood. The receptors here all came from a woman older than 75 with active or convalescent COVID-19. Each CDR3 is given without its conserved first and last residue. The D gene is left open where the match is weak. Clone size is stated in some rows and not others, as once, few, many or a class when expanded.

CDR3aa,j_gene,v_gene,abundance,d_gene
ASSYVQGSNYGYT,TRBJ1-2,TRBV6-5,-,-
ASSFGQGIYGYT,TRBJ1-2,TRBV28,-,-
AISDKTGGGTEAF,TRBJ1-1,TRBV10-3,-,TRBD1
ASSPRLTGYDGETQY,TRBJ2-5,TRBV3-1/TRBV3-2,-,-
ATSRFGTAGNQPQH,TRBJ1-5,TRBV15,many,TRBD1
ASSQSTGYGYT,TRBJ1-2,TRBV7-3,-,-
AITTSGSNEQF,TRBJ2-1,TRBV10-3,-,TRBD2
ASRTTGGNTEAF,TRBJ1-1,TRBV28,-,TRBD1
ASSVQGDQKGYT,TRBJ1-2,TRBV5-1,-,TRBD1
ATKAEASHNEQF,TRBJ2-1,TRBV15,once,-
SASADRGTEWAF,TRBJ1-1,TRBV20-1,-,TRBD1
ASSQEAGNQPQH,TRBJ1-5,TRBV4-3,-,-
ASSPPLGPNTGELF,TRBJ2-2,TRBV18,-,-
ASSRSGEAF,TRBJ1-1,TRBV6-6,few,-
ASSRGINQPQH,TRBJ1-5,TRBV6-5,-,-
ASSPGRGNTDTQY,TRBJ2-3,TRBV4-3,-,-
ASVPRGTGAGETQY,TRBJ2-5,TRBV28,-,TRBD1
ASSADGSWKGNEQF,TRBJ2-1,TRBV9,-,-
ASSPSGNSNQPQH,TRBJ1-5,TRBV18,-,-
AWSGGTGSNQPQH,TRBJ1-5,TRBV30,-,-
ASNWRPAGETQY,TRBJ2-5,TRBV6-5,-,-
ATSSNSGNTIY,TRBJ1-3,TRBV15,-,-
ASSLGLGQGSYEQY,TRBJ2-7,TRBV5-1,few,TRBD1
ASSGTGTSNEQF,TRBJ2-1,TRBV6-4,-,TRBD1
ATSRDLNRGRYNEQF,TRBJ2-1,TRBV15,few,TRBD1
ASSQTKGLAGGMDTQY,TRBJ2-3,TRBV4-2,once,TRBD2
ASSNTRQF,TRBJ2-1,TRBV19,-,-
ASSLGQGWNIQY,TRBJ2-4,TRBV5-1,-,-
ASRGGGEKLF,TRBJ1-4,TRBV6-5,-,-
ASSRGGGTEAF,TRBJ1-1,TRBV6-5,-,-
ASSGQGNEQF,TRBJ2-1,TRBV2,-,TRBD1
ASSLGRRGPSIQY,TRBJ2-4,TRBV7-2,once,-
ASSHPAGVPSYT,TRBJ1-2,TRBV4-1,-,-
ASSSGDQETQY,TRBJ2-5,TRBV5-6,-,-
ASRAEWESTGELF,TRBJ2-2,TRBV6-5,-,-
ATSDTSGGASETQY,TRBJ2-5,TRBV24-1,-,TRBD2
ASSPRDRARSGANVLT,TRBJ2-6,TRBV3-1/TRBV3-2,-,TRBD1
SAGQGEVAGYT,TRBJ1-2,TRBV29-1,-,TRBD1
ASSLLSRVNTEAF,TRBJ1-1,TRBV27,-,-
ASSSSGQGSQPQH,TRBJ1-5,TRBV6-5,-,TRBD1
ASSRGDSGNIQY,TRBJ2-4,TRBV9,-,-
ASSVGQGNLANEKLF,TRBJ1-4,TRBV5-1,-,TRBD1